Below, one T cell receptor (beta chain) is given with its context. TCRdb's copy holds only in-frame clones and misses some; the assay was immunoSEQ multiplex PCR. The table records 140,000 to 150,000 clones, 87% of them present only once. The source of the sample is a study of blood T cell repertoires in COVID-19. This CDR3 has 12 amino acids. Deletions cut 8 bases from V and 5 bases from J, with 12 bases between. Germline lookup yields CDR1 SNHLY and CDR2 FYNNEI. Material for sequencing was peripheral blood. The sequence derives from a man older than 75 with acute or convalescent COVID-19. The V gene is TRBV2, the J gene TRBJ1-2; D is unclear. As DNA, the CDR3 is TGTGCCAGCCGTGCTGCTACTTATGGCTACACCTTC. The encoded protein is CASRAATYGYTF.